These 24 T cell receptor beta chains were all obtained from the same sample, sequenced in a study of blood T cells in healthy people across ages. A second PCR, run for about 6 to 11 cycles, used a sample-barcoded 5' primer plus a J-beta primer mix. Using its own MiXCR run on the 5' RACE reads, TCRdb lists one record per CDR3 protein. The sample has 1.5 million to 2 million distinct CDR3 sequences; approximately 50% are singletons. Sequencing input: blood. Every receptor here comes from a woman in her thirties or forties in good health.

The rearrangement uses TRBV9 and TRBJ2-7; D possibly uses TRBD1 or TRBD2 (6 bases each). The CDR3 covers 16 residues. Germline values: CDR1 SGDLS, CDR2 YYNGEE. V dropped 4 bases and J dropped 7 bases, with 24 bases sitting between them. The CDR3 protein is CASSRTPSGGGNEQYF. CDR3 sequence (DNA): TGTGCCAGCAGCCGTACCCCATCCGGAGGGGGGAATGAGCAGTACTTC.

The rearrangement links TRBV2 to TRBJ2-4; 9 bases line up with TRBD1. The closer fit of TRBJ2-7 to the DNA end suggests the J call may be wrong. The CDR3 length is 14 residues. Per the germline V gene, CDR1 is SNHLY and CDR2 is FYNNEI. CDR3 residues: CASRGQGTIDEQYF. CDR3 nucleotide sequence: TGTGCCAGCAGGGGACAGGGAACAATAGACGAGCAGTACTTC.

This chain connects TRBV4-3 to TRBJ2-3, with 9 positions matching TRBD1. The CDR3 contains 17 residues. Germline V CDR1 and CDR2: LGHNA, YSLEER. V dropped 3 bases and J dropped 6; count of bases not matched to a gene: 13. CDR3 DNA sequence: TGCGCCAGCAGCCAGGTTGGACAGGGGAATTATAGGGATACGCAGTATTTT. Its translation: CASSQVGQGNYRDTQYF.

J is TRBJ2-6 and V is TRBV4-2, with no clear D. Germline-derived CDR1 and CDR2 are LGHNA and YNFKEQ. V lost 4 bases, J lost 0 bases, and 10 bases lay in between. The CDR3 consists of 16 residues. The CDR3: CASSPAENSGANVLTF. Written as DNA, the CDR3 is TGTGCCAGCAGCCCGGCCGAAAACTCTGGGGCCAACGTCCTGACTTTC.

The chain combines TRBV10-3 with TRBJ1-4; D unclear. V was shortened by 2 bases and J by 5 bases, with 3 bases between the two germline ends. Germline V lookup: CDR1 ENHRY, CDR2 SYGVKD. The CDR3 runs 12 residues. Written as DNA, the CDR3 is TGTGCCATCAGTGAGGGGAATGAAAAACTGTTTTTT. Its translation is CAISEGNEKLFF.

The sample holds a few counts of this clonotype. The CDR3 DNA sequence: TGTGCCAGCAGTGATGTACTAGCGTCGAATACGCAGTATTTT. Amino acids: CASSDVLASNTQYF. The V gene is TRBV6-2 or TRBV6-3, the J gene TRBJ2-3; 7 positions match TRBD2. The CDR3 loop spans 14 amino acids. Germline CDR1 is MNHEY and CDR2 is SVGEGT. Trimming cost V 5 bases and J 7 bases; bases outside gene matches: 9.

This chain uses TRBV6-6 with TRBJ2-5; 8 bases are a match to TRBD1. Per the germline V gene, CDR1 is MNHNY and CDR2 is SVGAGI (reference sequence). The CDR3 loop spans 15 amino acids. V lost 7 bases, J lost 2 bases, and 9 bases stayed unmatched. CDR3 residues: CASTWAGQAQETQYF. The CDR3 DNA reads TGTGCCAGCACTTGGGCGGGACAGGCGCAAGAGACCCAGTACTTC.

This clonotype was picked up a small number of times. The rearrangement uses TRBV20-1 and TRBJ2-6; D is ambiguous. In germline, CDR1 is DFQATT, CDR2 SNEGSKA (reference sequence). This CDR3 has 16 amino acids. V dropped 3 bases and J dropped 0 bases, with 12 bases sitting between them. Here the CDR3 DNA reads TGCAGTGCTAGCGGCCCTAAGAGCTCTGGGGCCAACGTCCTGACTTTC. This encodes CSASGPKSSGANVLTF.

The chain has TRBV20-1 and TRBJ2-1; 7 bases fit TRBD1. Trimming took 5 bases from V and 1 from J; bases not matched to a gene: 11. Per the germline V gene, CDR1 is DFQATT and CDR2 is SNEGSKA (reference sequence). This CDR3 spans 16 amino acids. The CDR3, as DNA: TGCAGTGCTCCTCCTAGGGACAGCCGATCCTACAATGAGCAGTTCTTC. It codes for CSAPPRDSRSYNEQFF.

This chain joins TRBV29-1 and TRBJ2-1; D ambiguous. With 7 bases removed from V and 4 bases from J, the gap between germline ends came to 11 bases. CDR1 is SQVTM, CDR2 ANQGSEA, per germline. The CDR3 is 12 residues long. The CDR3 DNA reads TGCAGCGGTGACGGGTTGTACAATGAGCAGTTCTTC. Its protein product is CSGDGLYNEQFF.

This clonotype was found a few times. V gene TRBV29-1 combines with J gene TRBJ1-2; TRBD1 agrees at 7 bases. J lost 1 base, V lost 6 bases, and 11 bases had no gene match. The length of the CDR3 is 15 residues. Germline assignment: CDR1 SQVTM and CDR2 ANQGSEA. CDR3 amino acids: CSVPTSTGFNYGYTF. The CDR3 nucleotides read TGCAGCGTACCCACCTCGACAGGGTTTAACTATGGCTACACCTTC.

This sequence joins TRBV24-1 and TRBJ2-1; no clear D. The germline V gene encodes CDR1 KGHDR and CDR2 SFDVKD. V was pared by 6 bases and J by 7 bases, with 9 bases between. The CDR3 contains 12 residues. Here the CDR3 reads CATSFLQNEQFF. The CDR3 DNA reads as TGTGCCACCAGTTTTCTCCAGAATGAGCAGTTCTTC.

The rearrangement links TRBV15 to TRBJ2-7, with TRBD2 as a possible D gene (6 bases). CDR3 length: 14 amino acids. Trimming took off 4 bases at V and 6 bases at J, with 16 bases between the two ends. Germline-derived CDR1 and CDR2 are LNHNV and YYDKDF (reference sequence). The CDR3 coding sequence is TGTGCCACCAGCACAGGCGGGGAACATCGCGAGCAGTACTTC. Amino acids: CATSTGGEHREQYF.

This clonotype was observed once. The rearrangement uses TRBV12-3 or TRBV12-4 and TRBJ1-5, with D uncertain. Trimming shortened V by 6 bases and J by 8 bases, and 8 bases separated the two germline ends. There are 11 residues in the CDR3. The CDR3 sequence is CASSAGEPQHF. Written as DNA, the CDR3 is TGTGCCAGCAGCGCCGGCGAGCCCCAGCATTTT.

This clonotype has a single count. The chain carries TRBV28 and TRBJ2-5, with 8 bases fitting TRBD2. The DNA end lines up better with TRBJ2-1; the J call may be wrong. The germline gives CDR1 MDHEN, CDR2 SYDVKM. The CDR3 runs 13 residues. DNA for the CDR3: TGTGCCAGCAGCCGGGGGGGGCAAGAGACCCAGTTCTTC. Its protein product is CASSRGGQETQFF.

A few counts support this clonotype. CDR3 loop: CASSGLAGAESYEQYF. The CDR3 DNA is TGTGCCAGCAGCGGACTAGCGGGGGCAGAGTCCTACGAGCAGTACTTC. This chain joins TRBV5-6 and TRBJ2-7; 13 bases line up with TRBD2. Germline lookup yields CDR1 SGHDT and CDR2 YYEEEE. The CDR3 extends over 16 amino acids. V trimming: 4 bases; J trimming: 1 base; junction bases outside the gene matches: 5. Filled out from reference TRBV5-6 and TRBJ2-7, the complete variable domain reads DAGVTQSPTHLIKTRGQQVTLRCSPKSGHDTVSWYQQALGQGPQFIFQYYEEEERQRGNFPDRFSGHQFPNYSSELNVNALLLGDSALYLCASSGLAGAESYEQYFGPGTRLTVT.

This clonotype was seen a few times. This chain joins TRBV20-1 and TRBJ2-1, with D perhaps TRBD1 (6 bases). Germline CDR1 reads DFQATT; CDR2 reads SNEGSKA (reference sequence). This CDR3 has 14 residues. Trimming pared 3 bases from V and 3 bases from J, leaving 12 bases between. The DNA of the CDR3 is TGCAGTGCTAGTATTGGACAGATCTACAATGAGCAGTTCTTC. Protein product: CSASIGQIYNEQFF.

This chain connects TRBV11-2 to TRBJ2-3; TRBD2 matches 8 bases. The CDR3 has 17 residues. Trimming took 1 base from V and 6 from J; bases not matched to a gene: 12. Germline V gives CDR1 SGHAT, CDR2 FQNNGV. This chain's CDR3 is CASSLGPSGRKADTQYF. The CDR3 coding sequence is TGTGCCAGCAGCTTAGGCCCTAGCGGGCGTAAAGCCGATACGCAGTATTTT. The whole variable domain, filled in from reference TRBV11-2 and TRBJ2-3, reads EAGVAQSPRYKIIEKRQSVAFWCNPISGHATLYWYQQILGQGPKLLIQFQNNGVVDDSQLPKDRFSAERLKGVDSTLKIQPAKLEDSAVYLCASSLGPSGRKADTQYFGPGTRLTVL.

The chain carries TRBV5-1 and TRBJ1-1; D not resolved. The length of the CDR3 is 14 residues. Germline CDR1 is SGHRS and CDR2 is YFSETQ. V was shortened by 1 base and J by 3 bases, with 10 bases between the two germline ends. The CDR3 spells CASSLSGRDTEAFF. DNA for the CDR3: TGCGCCAGCAGCTTGAGCGGGAGGGACACTGAAGCTTTCTTT.

This clonotype came up many times. The chain carries TRBV5-6 and TRBJ2-3, with 13 bases identical to TRBD2. Germline V gene sequence: CDR1 SGHDT, CDR2 YYEEEE. CDR3 length: 21 amino acids. The V segment lost 0 bases and the J segment 0 bases; nucleotides outside the gene matches: 13. The CDR3 reads CASSLDPTSGGPSSSTDTQYF. CDR3 DNA: TGTGCCAGCAGCTTGGATCCGACTAGCGGGGGGCCATCGTCTAGCACAGATACGCAGTATTTT.

Note on this clonotype: A much larger clonotype is one base distant, so this may be a read error. The chain recombines TRBV6-2 or TRBV6-3 with TRBJ2-7; D perhaps matches TRBD2 (5 bases). V was pared by 7 bases and J by 3 bases, with 10 bases between. Germline CDR1 MNHEY, CDR2 SVGEGT. The CDR3 loop spans 12 amino acids. The CDR3 reads CASNPAGYEQYF. The CDR3 DNA is TGTGCCAGCAACCCGGCGGGCTACGAGCAGTACTTC.

The table lists this clonotype with a few counts. The chain uses TRBV4-3 and TRBJ2-1; 8 bases are a match to TRBD2. Germline V gene data show CDR1 as LGHNA and CDR2 as YSLEER. V gave up 0 bases and J gave up 7 bases; unmatched junction bases: 8. The CDR3 spans 16 residues. The CDR3 is CASSQDLAGGWNEQFF. CDR3 coding DNA: TGCGCCAGCAGCCAAGATTTGGCGGGGGGCTGGAATGAGCAGTTCTTC.

In its sample, this clonotype was seen a few times. The chain is built from TRBV21-1 and TRBJ2-1; TRBD2, the table's D call, was not compared with the DNA. TRBV21-1 is listed as a pseudogene. The CDR3 has 14 residues. The CDR3 sequence is CASEERGVYNEQFF. CDR3 DNA sequence: TGTGCCAGCGAGGAGCGGGGGGTCTACAATGAGCAGTTCTTC.

V usage is TRBV2 and J usage is TRBJ2-1, with D perhaps being TRBD1 or TRBD2 (6 bases each). Trimming removed 7 bases at V and 3 bases at J, with 10 bases between. Germline CDR1 and CDR2: SNHLY and FYNNEI. The CDR3 consists of 13 residues. CDR3 DNA sequence: TGTGCCAGCAACGGGGGCCACTACAATGAGCAGTTCTTC. Its translation: CASNGGHYNEQFF.